A single T cell receptor (beta chain) is shown here with its context. The antigen is not known. The data originate from a study of shared clonotypes between healthy human individuals. Template for every sorted-subset replicate PCR totaled approximately 0.2 ug DNA, around 32,000 T cell genomes. Sequencing used immunoSEQ multiplex PCR; TCRdb keeps in-frame clones, though not all of them. The table lists about 1 million clones, around 74% of them singletons. Germline-derived CDR1 and CDR2 are SEHNR and FQNEAQ (reference sequence). The CDR3 has 16 residues. With 5 bases removed from V and 0 bases from J, the gap between germline ends came to 16 bases. Broader study findings: Naive subsets generally had larger estimated richness than memory subsets. Sorted-subset sequencing was shown by rarefaction to be incomplete despite large depth. It was expected that sequencing depth would affect clonotype sharing among donors.

The receptor was isolated from a man aged 18 to 35 in good health. The sample consisted of memory CD4+ T cells sorted from blood. Subset noted: CD45RA-negative fraction. J is TRBJ2-5 and V is TRBV7-9; tentatively, D is TRBD1 or TRBD2 (5 bases each). The CDR3 protein is CASSPSEGPYQETQYF. DNA for the CDR3: TGTGCCAGCAGCCCATCCGAGGGGCCGTACCAAGAGACCCAGTACTTC.